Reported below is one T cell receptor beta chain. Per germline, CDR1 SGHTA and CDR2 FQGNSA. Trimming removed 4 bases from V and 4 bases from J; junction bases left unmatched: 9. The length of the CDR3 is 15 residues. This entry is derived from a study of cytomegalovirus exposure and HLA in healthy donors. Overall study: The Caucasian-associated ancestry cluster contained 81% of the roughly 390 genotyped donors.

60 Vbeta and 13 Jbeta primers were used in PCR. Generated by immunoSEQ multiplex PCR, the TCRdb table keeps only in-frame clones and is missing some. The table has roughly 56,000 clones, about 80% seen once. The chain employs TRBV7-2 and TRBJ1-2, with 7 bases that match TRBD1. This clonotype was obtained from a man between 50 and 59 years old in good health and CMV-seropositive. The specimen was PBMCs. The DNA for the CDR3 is TGTGCCAGCAGCTCGCGTTACAGGGGCCTCTATGGCTACACCTTC. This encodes CASSSRYRGLYGYTF. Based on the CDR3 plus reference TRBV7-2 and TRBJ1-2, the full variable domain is GAGVSQSPSNKVTEKGKDVELRCDPISGHTALYWYRQSLGQGLEFLIYFQGNSAPDKSGLPSDRFSAERTGGSVSTLTIQRTQQEDSAVYLCASSSRYRGLYGYTFGSGTRLTVV.